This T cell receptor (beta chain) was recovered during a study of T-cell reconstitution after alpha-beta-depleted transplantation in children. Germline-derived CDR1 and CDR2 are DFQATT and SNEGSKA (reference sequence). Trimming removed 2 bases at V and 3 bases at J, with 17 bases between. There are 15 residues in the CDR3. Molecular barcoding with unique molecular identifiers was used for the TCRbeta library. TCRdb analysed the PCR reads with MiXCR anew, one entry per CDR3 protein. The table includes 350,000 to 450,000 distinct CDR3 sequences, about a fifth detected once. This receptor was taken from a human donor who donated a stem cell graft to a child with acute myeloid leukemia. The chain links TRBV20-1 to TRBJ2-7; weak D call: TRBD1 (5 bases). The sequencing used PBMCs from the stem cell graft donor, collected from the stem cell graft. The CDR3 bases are TGCAGTGCTAGACCCCGGGCCCAGGGCCTCTACGAGCAGTACTTC. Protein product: CSARPRAQGLYEQYF.